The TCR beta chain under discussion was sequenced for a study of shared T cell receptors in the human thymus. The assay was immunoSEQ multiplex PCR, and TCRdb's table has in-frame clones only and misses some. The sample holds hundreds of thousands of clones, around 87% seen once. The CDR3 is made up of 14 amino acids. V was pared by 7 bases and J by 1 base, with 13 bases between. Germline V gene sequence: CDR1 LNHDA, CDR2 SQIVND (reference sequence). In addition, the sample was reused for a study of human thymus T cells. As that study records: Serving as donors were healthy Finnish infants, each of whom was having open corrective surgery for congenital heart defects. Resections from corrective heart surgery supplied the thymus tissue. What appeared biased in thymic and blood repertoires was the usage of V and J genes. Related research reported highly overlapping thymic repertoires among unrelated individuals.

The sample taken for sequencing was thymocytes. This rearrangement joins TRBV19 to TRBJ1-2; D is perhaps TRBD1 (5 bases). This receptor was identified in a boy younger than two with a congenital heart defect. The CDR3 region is CASNLQARNYGYTF. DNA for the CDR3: TGTGCCAGTAACTTACAGGCTCGTAACTATGGCTACACCTTC.